These 28 T cell receptor beta chains share one sample of origin, sequenced in a study of CD8 T cells in ankylosing spondylitis. TCRdb re-analysed the 5' RACE reads in MiXCR, keeping a single row per CDR3 protein. The sample contains 84,000 or so distinct CDR3 sequences, roughly 30% of which appear only once. The sequencing input was blood, either unsorted or a sorted T cell fraction (not recorded which). Every receptor here comes from a male donor with ankylosing spondylitis or in good health (not recorded which).

The rearrangement joins TRBV5-1 to TRBJ2-5; D unresolved. Germline assignment: CDR1 SGHRS and CDR2 YFSETQ. Between the trimmed V and J ends, which lost 4 bases and 1 base, there was a span of 8 bases. The CDR3 is made up of 13 amino acids. This chain's CDR3 is CASSLQPQETQYF. The CDR3 nucleotides read TGCGCCAGCAGCCTTCAGCCCCAAGAGACCCAGTACTTC. The full variable domain, its missing parts supplied by reference TRBV5-1 and TRBJ2-5, is KAGVTQTPRYLIKTRGQQVTLSCSPISGHRSVSWYQQTPGQGLQFLFEYFSETQRNKGNFPGRFSGRQFSNSRSEMNVSTLELGDSALYLCASSLQPQETQYFGPGTRLLVL.

This clonotype occurred a few times. The chain has TRBV29-1 and TRBJ2-3, with D perhaps TRBD2 (7 bases). This CDR3 region has 17 residues. V shed 1 base and J shed 3 bases, with 20 bases lying between them. In germline, CDR1 is SQVTM, CDR2 ANQGSEA. The CDR3 DNA sequence: TGCAGCGTTGAAGGGGCGGCAGGTGGGGGGGCGACAGATACGCAGTATTTT. This translates into CSVEGAAGGGATDTQYF.

V gene TRBV25-1 combines with J gene TRBJ2-5, with 7 bases identical to TRBD2. The CDR3 runs 16 residues. From germline, CDR1 is MGHDK and CDR2 SYGVNS. Trimming removed 1 base from V and 5 bases from J; junction bases left unmatched: 10. The CDR3 loop reads CASSESFVPGGETQYF. For the CDR3, the DNA is TGTGCCAGCAGTGAATCCTTTGTCCCGGGAGGCGAGACCCAGTACTTC. Supplemented by reference TRBV25-1 and TRBJ2-5, the full variable domain reads EADIYQTPRYLVIGTGKKITLECSQTMGHDKMYWYQQDPGMELHLIHYSYGVNSTEKGDLSSESTVSRIRTEHFPLTLESARPSHTSQYLCASSESFVPGGETQYFGPGTRLLVL.

The chain employs TRBV12-3 or TRBV12-4 and TRBJ2-5; D is uncertain. The CDR3 contains 13 residues. V lost 6 bases and J lost 5, with 13 bases in between. The DNA of the CDR3 is TGTGCCAGCAGATATCCGGGCACGGAGACCCAGTACTTC. Encoded protein: CASRYPGTETQYF.

The J gene is TRBJ1-5, the V gene TRBV6-1; 7 bases map to TRBD1. The CDR3 totals 14 residues. With 8 bases clipped from V and 4 bases from J, the junction kept 8 bases outside the gene matches. Per germline, CDR1 MNHNS and CDR2 SASEGT. CDR3 protein: CASVFGTANQPQHF. The CDR3 nucleotides read TGTGCCAGCGTATTCGGGACAGCAAATCAGCCCCAGCATTTT.

This clonotype was observed at least ten times. The V and J genes are TRBV24-1 and TRBJ2-2, with D maybe TRBD1 (6 bases). Trimming cost V 11 bases and J 2 bases, with 11 bases left between them. This CDR3 is built from 13 residues. CDR1 and CDR2 (germline): KGHDR, SFDVKD. The CDR3 sequence is CAINRENTGELFF. CDR3 coding DNA: TGTGCCATTAACAGGGAAAACACCGGGGAGCTGTTTTTT.

The chain carries TRBV5-5 and TRBJ2-5; unclear D gene. Germline loops: CDR1 SGHKS, CDR2 YYEKEE (reference sequence). The CDR3 loop spans 14 amino acids. Trimming took off 3 bases at V and 2 bases at J, with 11 bases between the two ends. The CDR3 DNA reads as TGTGCCAGCAGCTCAGACGGATGGCAAGAGACCCAGTACTTC. Translation: CASSSDGWQETQYF.

The rearrangement links TRBV5-1 to TRBJ2-2; D remains unclear. V was cut by 4 bases and J by 4 bases, with 11 bases left in between. Germline V gene data show CDR1 as SGHRS and CDR2 as YFSETQ. The CDR3 consists of 14 residues. The CDR3 DNA reads as TGCGCCAGCAGCCCACAGCCCGGCACCGGGGAGCTGTTTTTT. Its translation: CASSPQPGTGELFF.

This clonotype was seen a few times. V and J are TRBV29-1 and TRBJ1-1, with D possibly being TRBD1 (6 bases). With 5 bases removed from V and 5 bases from J, the gap between germline ends came to 15 bases. Germline values: CDR1 SQVTM, CDR2 ANQGSEA. The CDR3 covers 13 residues. CDR3 DNA sequence: TGCAGCGTTAGGGGGGATTCTCGAACTGAAGCTTTCTTT. Residues: CSVRGDSRTEAFF.

The CDR3: CASSPLNTEAFF. The CDR3 DNA is TGTGCCAGCAGCCCGCTGAACACTGAAGCTTTCTTT. The chain combines TRBV7-9 with TRBJ1-1; no clear D gene. Per the germline V gene, CDR1 is SEHNR and CDR2 is FQNEAQ (reference sequence). V was trimmed by 5 bases and J by 0 bases, leaving 4 bases between them. The CDR3 length is 12 residues.

This clonotype appeared a few times. The genes are TRBV2 and TRBJ1-6, with D possibly TRBD1 on 5 matching bases. The CDR3 consists of 13 residues. Germline CDR1 is SNHLY and CDR2 is FYNNEI. V lost 6 bases and J lost 10, with 13 bases in between. CDR3 DNA: TGTGCCAGCAGACGACAGTTCGGGTCACCCCTCCACTTT. Protein sequence: CASRRQFGSPLHF.

The chain recombines TRBV7-6 with TRBJ2-7, with D maybe TRBD2 (6 bases). V dropped 2 bases and J dropped 3 bases, with 11 bases sitting between them. CDR3 length equals 14 residues. Germline V gene lookup returns CDR1 SGHVS and CDR2 FNYEAQ. This chain's CDR3 is CASSLRTILYEQYV. CDR3 bases: TGTGCCAGCAGCTTAAGGACTATCCTCTACGAGCAGTACGTC.

V is TRBV27 and J is TRBJ2-1; D not resolved. CDR3 length: 14 amino acids. V dropped 5 bases and J dropped 0 bases, with 8 bases sitting between them. CDR1 and CDR2 from the germline V gene are MNHEY and SMNVEV (reference sequence). CDR3 residues: CASSAGSSYNEQFF. The CDR3 DNA follows: TGTGCCAGCAGTGCTGGGTCCTCCTACAATGAGCAGTTCTTC.

The rearrangement links TRBV20-1 to TRBJ2-7; TRBD1 might be the D (5 bases). This CDR3 is 14 amino acids long. V lost 6 bases, J lost 7 bases, and 22 bases lay in between. The germline V gene encodes CDR1 DFQATT and CDR2 SNEGSKA (reference sequence). The CDR3 DNA reads TGCAGTGCAGGGGTGGCACTGTGGAGAGTTGAGCAGTACTTC. Translating it yields CSAGVALWRVEQYF.

Here the CDR3 reads CSASTTGLSEAFF. The CDR3 DNA reads as TGCAGTGCTTCCACCACAGGGTTGTCTGAAGCTTTCTTT. The chain is built from TRBV20-1 and TRBJ1-1; D possibly corresponds to TRBD1 (6 bases). The length of the CDR3 is 13 residues. Trimming left V 5 bases short and J 6 bases short, with 16 bases between. CDR1 and CDR2 from the germline V gene are DFQATT and SNEGSKA (reference sequence).

The genes are TRBV29-1 and TRBJ1-1; tentative D call: TRBD1 (5 bases). CDR1 is SQVTM and CDR2 is ANQGSEA in the germline V gene. This CDR3 region has 13 residues. Trimming stripped 4 bases from V and 8 bases from J, with 17 bases between. This CDR3 reads CSVGQPRRGEAFF. As DNA, the CDR3 is TGCAGCGTTGGACAGCCCAGGCGCGGCGAAGCTTTCTTT.

The table lists this clonotype with a few counts. This chain connects TRBV14 to TRBJ2-3; D gene unclear. V lost 0 bases, J lost 3 bases, and 16 bases lay in between. The germline CDR1 and CDR2 sequences are SGHDN and FVKESK. The CDR3 consists of 17 residues. The CDR3 DNA reads TGTGCCAGCAGCCAAGATACCGACTTTGGATGGACAGATACGCAGTATTTT. The encoded protein is CASSQDTDFGWTDTQYF.

V gene TRBV28 combines with J gene TRBJ2-2; D is ambiguous. This CDR3 has 11 amino acids. Germline loops: CDR1 MDHEN, CDR2 SYDVKM. Trimming cost V 8 bases and J 5 bases, with 6 bases left between them. CDR3 in amino acids: CASAGTGELFF. The CDR3 coding sequence is TGTGCCAGCGCTGGGACCGGGGAGCTGTTTTTT.

The chain couples TRBV7-3 to TRBJ1-1; D call uncertain. This CDR3 spans 15 amino acids. The V end was cut by 3 bases, the J end by 1 base, with 12 bases between. The germline V gene has CDR1 SGHTA and CDR2 FQGTGA. DNA of the CDR3: TGTGCCAGCAGCTTCTTGGGTGGCACGAACACTGAAGCTTTCTTT. It translates to CASSFLGGTNTEAFF. Based on the CDR3 plus reference TRBV7-3 and TRBJ1-1, the full variable domain is GAGVSQTPSNKVTEKGKYVELRCDPISGHTALYWYRQSLGQGPEFLIYFQGTGAADDSGLPNDRFFAVRPEGSVSTLKIQRTERGDSAVYLCASSFLGGTNTEAFFGQGTRLTVV.

V is TRBV19 and J is TRBJ1-2; D not resolved. The V end lost 5 bases, the J end lost 0 bases, and 10 bases lay between the germline ends. Per the germline V gene, CDR1 is LNHDA and CDR2 is SQIVND (reference sequence). This CDR3 has 14 amino acids. This CDR3 reads CASSVRSANYGYTF. CDR3 in DNA: TGTGCCAGTAGTGTACGGTCCGCTAACTATGGCTACACCTTC.

V usage is TRBV5-6 and J usage is TRBJ1-5, with TRBD1 identical over 7 bases. The CDR3 consists of 14 residues. Per germline, CDR1 SGHDT and CDR2 YYEEEE. Unmatched junction bases numbered 1, after V lost 2 bases and J lost 2 bases. DNA of the CDR3: TGTGCCAGCAGCTTCGGACAGGGCAATCAGCCCCAGCATTTT. Translated: CASSFGQGNQPQHF.

A few counts support this clonotype. The V gene is TRBV15, the J gene TRBJ2-1; a weak D match, TRBD2 (6 bases). V lost 8 bases, J lost 8 bases, and 16 bases lay in between. The CDR3 is 13 residues long. Germline CDR1 is LNHNV and CDR2 is YYDKDF (reference sequence). This CDR3 is CATSSSGGDEQFF. The CDR3 DNA follows: TGTGCCACCTCGAGTAGCGGTGGGGATGAGCAGTTCTTC.

In the case of this clonotype: This clone may be a read error of a much larger clone one base away. This chain links TRBV9 with TRBJ2-7; D gene unclear. This CDR3 has 14 amino acids. Trimming stripped 4 bases from V and 3 bases from J, with 14 bases between. The germline CDR1 and CDR2 sequences are SGDLS and YYNGEE. The DNA for the CDR3 is TGTGCCAGCAGCACGAGCCGCCCGAACTACGAGCAGTACGTC. Translating it yields CASSTSRPNYEQYV.

This clonotype was recorded a few times. The V and J genes are TRBV5-6 and TRBJ2-1; no clear D gene. The CDR3 is 11 residues long. V lost 1 base and J lost 8, with 4 bases in between. CDR1 and CDR2 (germline): SGHDT, YYEEEE. The CDR3 loop is CASSLSYEQFF. In nucleotides, the CDR3 is TGTGCCAGCAGCTTGAGTTATGAGCAGTTCTTC.

This chain links TRBV5-1 with TRBJ1-6; 10 positions match TRBD1. The length of the CDR3 is 16 residues. CDR1 and CDR2 (germline): SGHRS, YFSETQ. V was pared by 4 bases and J by 10 bases, with 11 bases of the junction left unmatched. CDR3 loop: CASSQGQGPTRSPLHF. CDR3 DNA sequence: TGCGCCAGCAGCCAGGGACAGGGGCCCACTCGGTCACCCCTCCACTTT.

Only a few counts were recorded for this clonotype. The V and J genes are TRBV6-5 and TRBJ1-1; no reliable D call. The CDR3 has 15 amino acids. In germline, CDR1 is MNHEY, CDR2 SVGAGI. V was pared by 4 bases and J by 2 bases, with 14 bases between. CDR3 protein: CASSSITDVNTEAFF. CDR3 in DNA: TGTGCCAGCAGTTCTATTACTGACGTAAACACTGAAGCTTTCTTT.

The sample holds a few counts of this clonotype. J is TRBJ2-5 and V is TRBV20-1; perhaps D is TRBD1 or TRBD2 (7 bases each). The CDR3 is 17 amino acids. The germline gives CDR1 DFQATT, CDR2 SNEGSKA (reference sequence). V lost 5 bases to trimming and J lost 4 bases, with 26 bases between them. This CDR3 is CSALGGGSVGPAETQYF. The CDR3 DNA sequence: TGCAGTGCTCTAGGGGGCGGGAGTGTGGGTCCGGCAGAGACCCAGTACTTC.

The chain employs TRBV20-1 and TRBJ2-7; no clear D gene. This CDR3 region has 14 residues. V lost 4 bases and J lost 4, with 17 bases in between. Germline CDR1 DFQATT, CDR2 SNEGSKA (reference sequence). This chain's CDR3 is CSANPEFGVYEQYF. CDR3 DNA sequence: TGCAGTGCTAACCCCGAATTTGGGGTATACGAGCAGTACTTC.